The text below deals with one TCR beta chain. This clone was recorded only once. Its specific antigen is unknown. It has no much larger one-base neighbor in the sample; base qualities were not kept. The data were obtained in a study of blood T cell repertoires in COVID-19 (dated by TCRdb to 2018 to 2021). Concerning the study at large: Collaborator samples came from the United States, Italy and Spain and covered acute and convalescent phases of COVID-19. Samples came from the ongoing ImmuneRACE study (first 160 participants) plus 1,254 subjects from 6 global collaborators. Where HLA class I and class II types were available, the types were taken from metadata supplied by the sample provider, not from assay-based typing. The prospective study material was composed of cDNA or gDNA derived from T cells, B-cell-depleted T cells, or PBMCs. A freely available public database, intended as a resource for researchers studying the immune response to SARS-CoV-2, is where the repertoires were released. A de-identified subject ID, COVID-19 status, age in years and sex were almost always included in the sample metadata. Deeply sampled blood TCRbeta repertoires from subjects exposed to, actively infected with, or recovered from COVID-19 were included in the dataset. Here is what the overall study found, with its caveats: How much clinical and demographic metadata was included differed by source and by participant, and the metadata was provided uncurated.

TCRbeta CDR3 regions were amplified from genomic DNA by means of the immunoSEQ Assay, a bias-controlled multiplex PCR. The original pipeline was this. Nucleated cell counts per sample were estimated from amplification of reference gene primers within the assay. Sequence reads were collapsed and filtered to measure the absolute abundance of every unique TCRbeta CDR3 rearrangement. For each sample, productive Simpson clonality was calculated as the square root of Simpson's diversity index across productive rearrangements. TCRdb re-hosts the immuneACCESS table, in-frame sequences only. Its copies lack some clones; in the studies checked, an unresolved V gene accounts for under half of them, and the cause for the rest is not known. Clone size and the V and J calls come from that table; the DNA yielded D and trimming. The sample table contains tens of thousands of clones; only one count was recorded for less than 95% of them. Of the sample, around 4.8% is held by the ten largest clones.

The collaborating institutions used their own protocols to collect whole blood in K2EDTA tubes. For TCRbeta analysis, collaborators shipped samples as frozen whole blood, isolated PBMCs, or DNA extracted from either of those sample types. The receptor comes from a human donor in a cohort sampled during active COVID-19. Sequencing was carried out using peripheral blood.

The DNA sequence is given as TGTGCCAGCACCTCTGGCGGCTACAATGAGCAGTTCTTC. This codes for CASTSGGYNEQFF. The chain employs TRBV6-5 and TRBJ2-1, with no reliable assignment of the D segment. V lost 7 bases and J lost 3 bases; the stretch between them is 10 bases long. The CDR3 runs 13 residues from the cysteine to the phenylalanine. Only the CDR3 part of the read is kept: 39 bases, read in frame from the first base. The germline V gene encodes CDR1 MNHEY and CDR2 SVGAGI.